This T cell receptor (beta chain) was observed in a study of identical twins. This clonotype was counted between two and nine times. The CDR3 has 19 residues. Germline CDR1 MNHEY, CDR2 SMNVEV (reference sequence). Trimming took 5 bases from V and 7 from J; bases not matched to a gene: 22. TCRdb redid the calling of the 5' RACE reads with MiXCR, one entry per CDR3 protein. This table holds fewer than 800,000 distinct CDR3 sequences, around 7.4% found once. The same data also contributed to another study, on yellow fever vaccine responses in identical twins. As reported in that work: Among the twins, the vaccine T cell response reportedly seemed partly convergent and partly personalized.

The chain employs TRBV27 and TRBJ1-5; 8 positions agree with TRBD1. The sequencing sample was made of PBMCs. This clonotype originated in a woman under 30 in good health. The CDR3 coding sequence is TGTGCCAGCAGTCCTCTAAGGCAGGGGGCCGCGTTAAGGGGGCAGCCCCAGCATTTT. It specifies CASSPLRQGAALRGQPQHF.